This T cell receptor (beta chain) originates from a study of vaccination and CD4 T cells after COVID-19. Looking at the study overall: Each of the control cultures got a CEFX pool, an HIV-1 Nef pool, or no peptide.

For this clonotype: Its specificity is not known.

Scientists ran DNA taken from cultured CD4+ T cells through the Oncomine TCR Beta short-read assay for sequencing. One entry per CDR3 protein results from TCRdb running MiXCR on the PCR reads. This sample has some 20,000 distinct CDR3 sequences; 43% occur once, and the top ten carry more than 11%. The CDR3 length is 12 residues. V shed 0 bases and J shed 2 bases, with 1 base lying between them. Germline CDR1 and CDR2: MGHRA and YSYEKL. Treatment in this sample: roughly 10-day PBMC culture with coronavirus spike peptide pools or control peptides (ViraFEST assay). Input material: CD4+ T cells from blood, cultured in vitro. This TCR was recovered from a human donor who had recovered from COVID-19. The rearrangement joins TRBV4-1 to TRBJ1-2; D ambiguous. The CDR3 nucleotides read TGCGCCAGCAGCCAAGAAAACTATGGCTACACCTTC. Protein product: CASSQENYGYTF.